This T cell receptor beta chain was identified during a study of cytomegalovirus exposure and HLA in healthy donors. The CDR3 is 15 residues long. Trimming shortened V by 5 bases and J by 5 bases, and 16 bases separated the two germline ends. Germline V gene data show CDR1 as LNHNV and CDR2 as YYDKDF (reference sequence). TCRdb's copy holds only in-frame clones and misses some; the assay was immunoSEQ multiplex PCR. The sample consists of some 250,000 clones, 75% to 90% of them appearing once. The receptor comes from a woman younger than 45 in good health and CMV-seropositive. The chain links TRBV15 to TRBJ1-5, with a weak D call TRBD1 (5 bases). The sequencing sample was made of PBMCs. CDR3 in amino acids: CATSYASGGDQPQHF. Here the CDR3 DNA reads TGTGCCACCAGCTACGCTTCTGGGGGGGATCAGCCCCAGCATTTT.